The 16 T cell receptor beta chains listed next were all sequenced from one sample in a study of T cell repertoires in cytomegalovirus infection. TCRdb passed the reads through MiXCR, listing each CDR3 protein once. The sample shows about 130,000 distinct CDR3 sequences, roughly 9% of them seen only once. The sequencing sample was made of PBMCs. The receptors originated from a human donor in good health (CMV status not recorded). Some clones in this sample may be carry-over from other donors' samples.

A note on this clonotype: A junction end diverges from the germline sequence, so it may reflect a read error. In DNA form, the CDR3 reads TGTGCCAGCAGCCTGGGGACTGAAGCTATCTTT. Translation: CASSLGTEAIF. V and J are TRBV9 and TRBJ1-1; D possibly corresponds to TRBD1 (5 bases). Germline V CDR1 and CDR2: SGDLS, YYNGEE. The CDR3 length is 11 residues.

This clonotype was seen a handful of times. The CDR3 loop is CASRPWTFEDTEAFF. Written as DNA, the CDR3 is TGTGCCAGTAGACCCTGGACATTCGAGGACACTGAAGCTTTCTTT. The chain has TRBV19 and TRBJ1-1; possibly TRBD1 for D (5 bases). The CDR3 runs to 15 residues. V was pared by 6 bases and J by 3 bases, with 17 bases between. Germline assignment: CDR1 LNHDA and CDR2 SQIVND (reference sequence).

This clonotype was picked up many times. The chain uses TRBV28 and TRBJ2-5; 11 bases match TRBD1. V was clipped by 6 bases and J by 4 bases; unmatched bases: 7. This CDR3 is built from 15 residues. The germline CDR1 and CDR2 sequences are MDHEN and SYDVKM. The CDR3 DNA is TGTGCCAGCAGAGGAGGACAGGGGGCATCAGAGACCCAGTACTTC. This translates into CASRGGQGASETQYF.

This clonotype was found a few times. This chain joins TRBV14 and TRBJ2-5, with D unresolved. Germline CDR1 is SGHDN and CDR2 is FVKESK. The germline V and J ends were trimmed by 1 base and 5 bases, with 5 bases remaining between them. The CDR3 loop spans 12 amino acids. Here the CDR3 DNA reads TGTGCCAGCAGCCAAGTCCGGGAGACCCAGTACTTC. Its translation: CASSQVRETQYF.

This clonotype was counted ten times or more. The CDR3 here is CASSPSLAGDGETQYF. In DNA form, the CDR3 reads TGTGCCAGCAGCCCCTCCCTAGCGGGGGACGGAGAGACCCAGTACTTC. The chain recombines TRBV11-2 with TRBJ2-5, with 10 bases fitting TRBD2. The CDR3 contains 16 residues. Trimming cost V 5 bases and J 4 bases; bases outside gene matches: 10. Germline values: CDR1 SGHAT, CDR2 FQNNGV.

The gene calls are TRBV6-2 or TRBV6-3 and TRBJ2-1; 12 bases match TRBD2. The CDR3 consists of 18 residues. Trimming cost V 6 bases and J 2 bases; bases outside gene matches: 11. Looked up from germline, CDR1 is MNHEY and CDR2 is SVGEGT. The CDR3 here is CASRDPTPSGGAYNEQFF. CDR3 bases: TGTGCCAGCAGAGACCCGACCCCTAGCGGGGGGGCCTACAATGAGCAGTTCTTC.

This clonotype was seen many times. The chain uses TRBV2 and TRBJ2-3; 11 bases are a match to TRBD2. The CDR3 length is 15 residues. The V and J ends lost 7 bases and 2 bases, in that order; junction bases with no gene match: 5. In germline, CDR1 is SNHLY, CDR2 FYNNEI. CDR3 DNA: TGTGCCAGCAAGCCGACTAGCGGGGCCACAGATACGCAGTATTTT. It codes for CASKPTSGATDTQYF.

This clonotype was counted ten times or more. The V and J genes are TRBV12-3 or TRBV12-4 and TRBJ2-1, with D possibly being TRBD2 (6 bases). The CDR3 consists of 14 residues. The V end was cut by 5 bases, the J end by 7 bases, with 15 bases between. The CDR3 DNA sequence: TGTGCCAGCAGTCCTCCGGCGGGGCTAAATGAGCAGTTCTTC. This encodes CASSPPAGLNEQFF.

This clonotype was seen only a few times. The chain has TRBV2 and TRBJ2-5; perhaps TRBD2 as D (7 bases). CDR1 is SNHLY and CDR2 is FYNNEI in the germline V gene. Trimming removed 4 bases from V and 0 bases from J, with 12 bases in between. This CDR3 has 15 amino acids. The CDR3: CASSVAGAYQETQYF. The CDR3 DNA follows: TGTGCCAGCAGTGTGGCGGGGGCATACCAAGAGACCCAGTACTTC.

This clonotype occurred many times. The chain combines TRBV7-2 with TRBJ2-7; D is uncertain. CDR1 SGHTA and CDR2 FQGNSA come from the germline V gene. The ends were cut back, 4 bases at V and 0 bases at J, with 4 bases in the middle. CDR3 length: 12 residues. The CDR3 nucleotides read TGTGCCAGCAGCTCCTACTCCTACGAGCAGTACTTC. This gives the protein CASSSYSYEQYF.

This clonotype was detected ten times or more. V usage is TRBV7-9 and J usage is TRBJ2-2; D uncertain. This CDR3 contains 14 residues. With 0 bases removed from V and 1 base from J, the gap between germline ends came to 3 bases. Germline CDR1 reads SEHNR; CDR2 reads FQNEAQ (reference sequence). The CDR3 loop reads CASSLAQNTGELFF. The CDR3 DNA sequence: TGTGCCAGCAGCTTAGCCCAGAACACCGGGGAGCTGTTTTTT.

In its sample, this clonotype was seen many times. V usage is TRBV12-3 or TRBV12-4 and J usage is TRBJ2-5; 7 bases map to TRBD2. The CDR3 sequence is 14 residues long. Losses at the gene ends were 6 bases for V and 1 base for J; bases not matched to a gene: 5. The CDR3 is CASSRSSGQETQYF. DNA for the CDR3: TGTGCCAGCAGCCGCTCTAGCGGCCAAGAGACCCAGTACTTC.

This clonotype was seen repeatedly, ten times or more. V is TRBV7-8 and J is TRBJ1-4; D is ambiguous. The V gene's germline CDR1 is SGHVS and CDR2 FQNEAQ. The CDR3 consists of 13 residues. V gave up 4 bases and J gave up 13 bases, with 16 bases separating them. Here the CDR3 DNA reads TGTGCCAGCAGCTCCTCCCATGATTCGTCACTGTTTTTT. This translates into CASSSSHDSSLFF.

This clonotype has just a few counts. CDR3 residues: CASSERQGNTEAFF. The CDR3 coding sequence is TGTGCCAGCAGCGAAAGACAGGGGAACACTGAAGCTTTCTTT. The chain combines TRBV5-5 with TRBJ1-1; the match to TRBD1 covers 7 bases. Trimming took 4 bases from V and 1 from J; bases not matched to a gene: 4. CDR3 length: 14 residues. The germline V gene encodes CDR1 SGHKS and CDR2 YYEKEE (reference sequence).

This clonotype was seen many times. The genes are TRBV10-3 and TRBJ2-7, with D possibly being TRBD2 (7 bases). The germline V gene has CDR1 ENHRY and CDR2 SYGVKD. There are 15 residues in the CDR3. Between the trimmed V and J ends, which lost 2 bases and 2 bases, there was a span of 13 bases. Here the CDR3 reads CAISEKGGTPYEQYF. Here the CDR3 DNA reads TGTGCCATCAGTGAGAAGGGAGGGACACCCTACGAGCAGTACTTC.

This clonotype was counted at least ten times. This chain uses TRBV20-1 with TRBJ1-2; 7 positions match TRBD1. Germline V gene sequence: CDR1 DFQATT, CDR2 SNEGSKA (reference sequence). The CDR3 is made up of 12 amino acids. V was pared by 1 base and J by 10 bases, with 6 bases of the junction left unmatched. CDR3 DNA sequence: TGCAGTGCTAGAGTGGTGGGACAGCTCTACACCTTC. This encodes CSARVVGQLYTF.